Sequencing of this T cell receptor (beta chain) was carried out in a study of blood T cells in healthy people across ages. Overall study results and limits: Older age coincided with a roughly linear decline in TCR beta diversity per million T cells.

This CDR3 contains 17 residues. Germline V lookup: CDR1 MNHNS, CDR2 SASEGT. Combining a sample-barcoded 5' primer with a J-beta primer mix, a second PCR ran for roughly 7 to 12 cycles. TCRdb fed the 5' RACE reads into MiXCR, producing one record per CDR3 protein. The profile shows 750,000 to 1,000,000 distinct CDR3 sequences, about 27% of them singletons. A note on this clonotype: The antigen is unknown. Germline is not matched at one junction end, which may reflect a read error.

The data were also submitted as part of a second study, on T cells of mothers and their children.

The V call is TRBV6-1, the J call TRBJ1-2; 8 nucleotides agree with TRBD1. The receptor was derived from a woman in her forties in good health. The sample taken for sequencing was blood. The CDR3 reads CASRFDRGVARDYGCTF. CDR3 in DNA: TGTGCCAGCAGGTTTGACAGGGGAGTTGCCCGGGACTATGGCTGCACCTTC.